The rows below give T cell receptor beta chains drawn from one sample of a study of CXCR3-negative and CXCR3-positive naive CD8 T cells. From the 5' RACE reads, TCRdb lists one entry per CDR3 protein and no DNA. The sample has tens of thousands of distinct CDR3 sequences. Sequencing was carried out using naive CXCR3+ CD8+ T cells from blood. The origin of the receptors is a human donor in good health. Some clones in this sample may be carry-over from other donors' samples. CDR3s include the opening cysteine and the closing phenylalanine or tryptophan.

TRBV6-6	TRBJ2-2	CASGNKGTGELFF
TRBV4-1	TRBJ2-7	CASSQDIGGRYEQYF
TRBV21-1	TRBJ2-4	CASSKAPGRLGNIQYF
TRBV29-1	TRBJ2-3	CSVEDKGRTDTQYF
TRBV7-9	TRBJ2-7	CASSQTTGVGYEQYF
TRBV29-1	TRBJ2-3	CSGLAGGPVTDTQYF
TRBV25-1	TRBJ1-6	CASSEGSPGLGSPLHF
TRBV12-3/TRBV12-4	TRBJ1-2	CASSFDGGVVGYTF
TRBV7-6	TRBJ2-1	CASSFLQGREQFF
TRBV29-1	TRBJ2-1	CSADRGRGPHNEQFF
TRBV29-1	TRBJ1-1	CSVESLGGYTEAFF
TRBV12-3/TRBV12-4	TRBJ1-2	CASSFGTGGYGYTF
TRBV18	TRBJ2-3	CASSQGWDRALYTDTQYF
TRBV15	TRBJ2-7	CATSREDLGREYF
TRBV7-2	TRBJ2-3	CASSYSAYTDTQYF
TRBV30	TRBJ2-2	CAWSTGTGSPGELFF
TRBV28	TRBJ2-7	CASSDFLYEAYF
TRBV6-4	TRBJ1-1	CASSDGTGPGTEAFF
TRBV4-1	TRBJ2-1	CASSQGTSGSYNEQFF
TRBV28	TRBJ2-1	CASSLFPAGGLAQQFF
TRBV6-4	TRBJ2-7	CASSDTPDSPLYF
TRBV4-3	TRBJ2-3	CASSQDRGRGSTDTQYF
TRBV3-1	TRBJ2-7	CASSQGSEQYF
TRBV6-1	TRBJ1-5	CASSDVAYNQPQHF
TRBV9	TRBJ1-2	CASSVAAGVLNYGYTF
TRBV12-3/TRBV12-4	TRBJ2-7	CASSRFVGEQYF
TRBV12-3/TRBV12-4	TRBJ2-5	CASSFSGTLEETQYF
TRBV20-1	TRBJ2-3	CSASEFPRADTQYF
TRBV6-2/TRBV6-3	TRBJ2-7	CASSYPGQGRSEQYF
TRBV28	TRBJ2-1	CASSPLTGTPLGNNEQFF
TRBV7-9	TRBJ2-5	CASSLTGGQETQYF
TRBV28	TRBJ2-7	CASSLRKVYEQYF
TRBV28	TRBJ1-5	CASSFPYRDRGDQPQHF
TRBV28	TRBJ2-7	CASSSDRVWARPYEQYF
TRBV28	TRBJ2-1	CASSFSRGTLYNEQFF
TRBV12-3/TRBV12-4	TRBJ2-1	CASKVSDEQFF
TRBV7-3	TRBJ2-3	CASSPDRLTDTQYF
TRBV3-1	TRBJ2-1	CASSQGEDAYNEQFF
TRBV5-1	TRBJ2-1	CASSLAVAGLNNEQFF
TRBV6-2/TRBV6-3	TRBJ2-7	CASSYGGTYEQYF
TRBV29-1	TRBJ2-7	CSVAQQGHEQYF
TRBV7-2	TRBJ2-1	CASSLAGSGRAVTYNEQFF
TRBV29-1	TRBJ2-7	CSVEGDRVEQYF
TRBV7-6	TRBJ2-5	CATMTGGQETQYF
TRBV20-1	TRBJ2-2	CSALFGLNTGELFF
TRBV4-1	TRBJ2-7	CASSQEGRGSSYEQYF
TRBV28	TRBJ2-5	CASVVGETQYF
TRBV5-6	TRBJ2-1	CASTLLGTGGADNEQFF
TRBV12-3/TRBV12-4	TRBJ2-2	CASSWLAANTGELFF
TRBV18	TRBJ1-1	CASSSSQGKNTEAFF
TRBV19	TRBJ1-1	CAISSRETEAFF
TRBV5-4	TRBJ2-1	CASSGVGGEQFF
TRBV19	TRBJ1-4	CASSITGMREKLFF
TRBV5-1	TRBJ1-1	CASSLKGPTTEAFF
TRBV20-1	TRBJ1-6	CSARDRGQGVFSPLHF
TRBV9	TRBJ2-1	CASSVDGGRDDNELFF
TRBV7-9	TRBJ2-7	CATSGTQSSYEQYF